The 22 T cell receptor beta chains reported below all come from one sample, sequenced in a study of blood T cell repertoires in COVID-19. Assay used: immunoSEQ multiplex PCR; TCRdb lists only in-frame clones, some missing. The profile shows approximately 400,000 clones, approximately 89% of them singletons. The sample was PBMCs or T cells enriched from blood (not recorded which). All receptors derive from a woman between 40 and 50 years old who had been exposed to COVID-19.

This chain joins TRBV7-9 and TRBJ1-6; no clear D. V was pared by 1 base and J by 9 bases, with 10 bases between. The CDR3 runs 14 residues. Germline V gene lookup returns CDR1 SEHNR and CDR2 FQNEAQ (reference sequence). The CDR3 protein is CASSLVAGFSPLHF. In DNA form, the CDR3 reads TGTGCCAGCAGCTTAGTAGCCGGGTTTTCACCCCTCCACTTT.

V and J are TRBV4-1 and TRBJ2-2; 7 nucleotides match TRBD1. The CDR3 spans 16 residues. The V segment lost 4 bases and the J segment 5 bases; nucleotides outside the gene matches: 10. CDR1 and CDR2 (germline): MGHRA, YSYEKL. The DNA for the CDR3 is TGCGCCAGCAGCCCCTCCGGGACAGCGGAGACCGGGGAGCTGTTTTTT. It codes for CASSPSGTAETGELFF.

This chain connects TRBV30 to TRBJ1-1, with D unresolved. The CDR3 has 13 residues. Trimming stripped 0 bases from V and 1 base from J, with 6 bases between. In germline, CDR1 is GTSNPN, CDR2 SVGIG (reference sequence). The CDR3 nucleotides are TGTGCCTGGAGTGTACGACAGAACACTGAAGCTTTCTTT. Its translation: CAWSVRQNTEAFF.

Concerning this clone itself: Other DNA sequences within the sample encode an identical CDR3. The V gene is TRBV6-5, the J gene TRBJ1-2; 7 nucleotides match TRBD1. Germline V gives CDR1 MNHEY, CDR2 SVGAGI. The V gene end was trimmed by 6 bases and the J gene end by 0 bases; junction bases not matched to a gene: 4. The CDR3 runs 14 residues. The CDR3 protein is CASSRDRANYGYTF. DNA of the CDR3: TGTGCCAGCAGCCGAGACAGGGCTAACTATGGCTACACCTTC.

The chain joins TRBV4-3 to TRBJ1-2, with D hard to call. The CDR3 has 16 residues. Germline V gene lookup returns CDR1 LGHNA and CDR2 YSLEER. Trimming shortened V by 3 bases and J by 4 bases, and 18 bases separated the two germline ends. In nucleotides, the CDR3 is TGCGCCAGCAGCCATTGGGGTACGGGGATGGCCTATGGCTACACCTTC. As protein: CASSHWGTGMAYGYTF.

The CDR3 protein is CASSSLDRGTSYEQYF. DNA of the CDR3: TGTGCCAGCAGTTCCTTAGATCGCGGGACGTCCTACGAGCAGTACTTC. The gene calls are TRBV6-5 and TRBJ2-7, with D possibly matching TRBD2 (6 bases). CDR1 is MNHEY, CDR2 SVGAGI, per germline. V shed 4 bases and J shed 1 base, with 17 bases lying between them. The CDR3 spans 16 residues.

The chain has TRBV7-3 and TRBJ2-1, with TRBD2 identical over 8 bases. Germline V lookup: CDR1 SGHTA, CDR2 FQGTGA. The J segment lost 3 bases and the V segment lost 4 bases, leaving 5 bases of the junction unmatched. The CDR3 spans 15 residues. Here the CDR3 DNA reads TGTGCCAGCAGCTCTTCCGGGACTAGCTACAATGAGCAGTTCTTC. Its protein is CASSSSGTSYNEQFF.

The chain links TRBV7-2 to TRBJ2-7; D gene ambiguous. The CDR3 has 14 residues. Trimming removed 5 bases from V and 6 bases from J, with 17 bases in between. Per germline, CDR1 SGHTA and CDR2 FQGNSA. Written as DNA, the CDR3 is TGTGCCAGCAGCCCCCGGTCCGTTTCCCGCGAGCAGTACTTC. It specifies CASSPRSVSREQYF.

This chain connects TRBV19 to TRBJ1-2; 8 bases are a match to TRBD1. Trimming removed 5 bases from V and 2 bases from J; junction bases left unmatched: 4. The CDR3 totals 14 residues. The germline CDR1 and CDR2 sequences are LNHDA and SQIVND (reference sequence). CDR3 DNA sequence: TGTGCCAGTAGTTTATACAGGGGGAACTATGGCTACACCTTC. Its protein product is CASSLYRGNYGYTF.

The chain combines TRBV7-9 with TRBJ1-2, with 10 bases fitting TRBD1. CDR1 SEHNR and CDR2 FQNEAQ come from the germline V gene (reference sequence). V lost 4 bases to trimming and J lost 4 bases; unmatched junction nucleotides: 6. The CDR3 has 15 amino acids. CDR3 coding DNA: TGTGCCAGCAGCTCCGGGACAGGGGCTACCTATGGCTACACCTTC. Amino acid sequence: CASSSGTGATYGYTF.

This chain joins TRBV18 and TRBJ1-5; 9 bases agree with TRBD1. The CDR3 sequence is 16 residues long. CDR1 is KGHSH and CDR2 is LQKENI in the germline V gene. V shed 4 bases and J 2 bases; nucleotides not matched to a gene: 6. The CDR3 coding sequence is TGTGCCAGCTCACTGGACAGGGGTGTGGGCAATCAGCCCCAGCATTTT. Translating gives CASSLDRGVGNQPQHF.

For the CDR3, the DNA is TGCGCCAGCAGCTTGGACGGCGGGATACGGTGGGATACGCAGTATTTT. This codes for CASSLDGGIRWDTQYF. The V and J genes are TRBV5-1 and TRBJ2-3, with D perhaps matching TRBD2 (6 bases). The CDR3 loop spans 16 amino acids. Germline-derived CDR1 and CDR2 are SGHRS and YFSETQ. V shed 0 bases and J shed 6 bases, with 17 bases lying between them.

The rearrangement links TRBV18 to TRBJ2-7; 10 bases fit TRBD1. The V gene end was trimmed by 1 base and the J gene end by 5 bases; junction bases not matched to a gene: 5. Germline CDR1 is KGHSH and CDR2 is LQKENI. This CDR3 has 15 residues. CDR3 nucleotide sequence: TGTGCCAGCTCACCACAGGGGACAGGGGTCCACGAGCAGTACTTC. Translation gives CASSPQGTGVHEQYF.

V is TRBV30 and J is TRBJ2-7, with 16 positions matching TRBD2. The CDR3 loop spans 18 amino acids. J lost 6 bases, V lost 2 bases, and 13 bases had no gene match. Per germline, CDR1 GTSNPN and CDR2 SVGIG (reference sequence). This CDR3 reads CAWSLQRTGTSGRAEQYF. The CDR3 DNA reads as TGTGCCTGGAGTTTGCAACGGACCGGGACTAGCGGGAGGGCCGAGCAGTACTTC.

The chain recombines TRBV14 with TRBJ2-7, with a possible D match to TRBD1 (7 bases). The germline CDR1 and CDR2 sequences are SGHDN and FVKESK. CDR3 length equals 14 residues. Between the trimmed V and J ends, which lost 4 bases and 4 bases, there was a span of 14 bases. Here the CDR3 DNA reads TGTGCCAGCAGCCCGGGGGCAGGGGGATACGAGCAGTACTTC. Translation: CASSPGAGGYEQYF.

The chain uses TRBV3-1 (or the pseudogene TRBV3-2) and TRBJ1-5; D remains unclear. The CDR3 loop spans 13 amino acids. Trimming cost V 4 bases and J 8 bases, with 12 bases left between them. Germline V gene sequence: CDR1 LGHDT, CDR2 YNNKEL (reference sequence). In DNA form, the CDR3 reads TGTGCCAGCAGCCTCGAGGCTGACGAGCCCCAGCATTTT. Amino acids: CASSLEADEPQHF.

The chain joins TRBV13 to TRBJ1-3; no firm D call. V was clipped by 4 bases and J by 4 bases, with 14 bases between them. Germline loops: CDR1 PRHDT, CDR2 FYEKMQ (reference sequence). The CDR3 extends over 15 amino acids. The CDR3: CASSSGFWQGNTIYF. In DNA, the CDR3 is TGTGCCAGCAGCTCGGGATTTTGGCAGGGAAACACCATATATTTT.

The V call is TRBV27, the J call TRBJ2-7, with TRBD2 as a possible D gene (6 bases). The CDR3 is 15 amino acids. V shed 4 bases and J shed 3 bases, with 16 bases lying between them. CDR1 is MNHEY and CDR2 is SMNVEV in the germline V gene (reference sequence). CDR3 sequence: CASSSPKGGGYEQYF. The CDR3 bases are TGTGCCAGCAGTTCCCCGAAGGGAGGAGGCTACGAGCAGTACTTC.

V and J are TRBV7-2 and TRBJ1-2; D not resolved. CDR3 length: 15 amino acids. V was trimmed by 1 base and J by 5 bases, leaving 14 bases between them. Germline CDR1 and CDR2: SGHTA and FQGNSA. CDR3 nucleotide sequence: TGTGCCAGCAGCTTAGAAGCCCCCGGTCCGTATGGCTACACCTTC. Translation gives CASSLEAPGPYGYTF. Combining the CDR3 with reference TRBV7-2 and TRBJ1-2 gives the whole variable domain GAGVSQSPSNKVTEKGKDVELRCDPISGHTALYWYRQSLGQGLEFLIYFQGNSAPDKSGLPSDRFSAERTGGSVSTLTIQRTQQEDSAVYLCASSLEAPGPYGYTFGSGTRLTVV.

The CDR3 protein is CASIPRDRGNTIYF. The CDR3 DNA sequence: TGTGCCAGCATTCCCCGGGACAGGGGAAACACCATATATTTT. This chain connects TRBV6-5 to TRBJ1-3; 8 bases map to TRBD1. V lost 7 bases and J lost 4; bases outside the gene matches: 6. The CDR3 is made up of 14 amino acids. Per germline, CDR1 MNHEY and CDR2 SVGAGI.

The chain employs TRBV6-5 and TRBJ2-1, with 10 bases fitting TRBD2. CDR3 length: 14 amino acids. Germline V gene data show CDR1 as MNHEY and CDR2 as SVGAGI. The trim removed 6 bases at V and 4 bases at J, leaving 3 bases unmatched. The CDR3 sequence is CASSLAGAYNEQFF. CDR3 nucleotides: TGTGCCAGCAGCCTAGCGGGAGCATACAATGAGCAGTTCTTC.

The chain combines TRBV5-1 with TRBJ1-2; 8 bases are a match to TRBD1. Germline V CDR1 and CDR2: SGHRS, YFSETQ. V dropped 4 bases and J dropped 4; count of bases not matched to a gene: 9. This CDR3 is built from 15 residues. The CDR3 spells CASSIDRGAGYGYTF. The CDR3 DNA reads TGCGCCAGCAGCATCGACAGGGGCGCGGGCTATGGCTACACCTTC.